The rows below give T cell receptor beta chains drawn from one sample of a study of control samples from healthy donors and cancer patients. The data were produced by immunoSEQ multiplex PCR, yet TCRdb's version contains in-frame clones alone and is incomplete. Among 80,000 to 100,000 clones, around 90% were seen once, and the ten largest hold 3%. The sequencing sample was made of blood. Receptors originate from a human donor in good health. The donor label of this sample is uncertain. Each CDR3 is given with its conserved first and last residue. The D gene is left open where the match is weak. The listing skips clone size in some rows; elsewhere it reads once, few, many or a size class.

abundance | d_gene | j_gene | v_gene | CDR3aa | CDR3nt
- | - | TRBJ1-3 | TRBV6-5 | CASSRSSFSGNTIYF | TGTGCCAGCAGTCGGTCCTCGTTTTCTGGAAACACCATATATTTT
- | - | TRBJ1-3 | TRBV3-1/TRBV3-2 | CASSGSRSGNTIYF | TGTGCCAGCAGTGGGAGCCGCTCTGGAAACACCATATATTTT
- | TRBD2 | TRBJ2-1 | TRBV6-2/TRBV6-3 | CASSYGGGAYNEQFF | TGTGCCAGCAGTTATGGCGGGGGGGCGTACAATGAGCAGTTCTTC
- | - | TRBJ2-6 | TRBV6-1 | CASSEIGFSSGANVLTF | TGTGCCAGCAGTGAAATAGGGTTCTCCTCTGGGGCCAACGTCCTGACTTTC
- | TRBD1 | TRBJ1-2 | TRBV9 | CASSAGQGYTF | TGTGCCAGCAGCGCGGGACAGGGCTACACCTTC
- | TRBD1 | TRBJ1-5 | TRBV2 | CASMETGGVQPQHF | TGTGCCAGCATGGAAACAGGGGGCGTACAGCCCCAGCATTTT
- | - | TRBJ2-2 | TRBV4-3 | CASSQERGYTGELFF | TGCGCCAGCAGCCAAGAGCGGGGTTACACCGGGGAGCTGTTTTTT
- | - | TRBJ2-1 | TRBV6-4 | CASSADTGSHEQFF | TGTGCCAGCAGTGCCGACACAGGGTCCCATGAGCAGTTCTTC
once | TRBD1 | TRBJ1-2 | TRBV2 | CASRASGTDNYGYTF | TGTGCCAGCAGGGCTTCCGGGACAGACAACTATGGCTACACCTTC
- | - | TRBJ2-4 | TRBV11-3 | CASSLRAQAPQYF | TGTGCCAGCAGCTTACGGGCACAGGCCCCTCAGTACTTC
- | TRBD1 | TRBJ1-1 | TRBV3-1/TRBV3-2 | CASRGPRGRSHTNTEAFF | TGTGCCAGCAGGGGACCCAGGGGGCGATCACACACGAACACTGAAGCTTTCTTT
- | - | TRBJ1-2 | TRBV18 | CASSQDLGPPLDGYTF | TGTGCCAGCTCACAGGACCTGGGACCGCCTTTGGATGGCTACACCTTC
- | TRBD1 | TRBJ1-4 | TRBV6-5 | CASRGLDRGKLFF | TGTGCCAGCAGGGGCTTGGACAGGGGAAAACTGTTTTTT
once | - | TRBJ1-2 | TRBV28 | CASSTGTRDGYTF | TGTGCCAGCAGTACAGGGACTCGAGATGGCTACACCTTC
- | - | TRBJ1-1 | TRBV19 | CASSIAAEAFF | TGTGCCAGTAGTATTGCGGCTGAAGCTTTCTTT
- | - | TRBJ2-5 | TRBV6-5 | CASSRQGGVGETQYF | TGTGCCAGCAGTCGCCAGGGGGGTGTCGGGGAGACCCAGTACTTC
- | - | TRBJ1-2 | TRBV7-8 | CASSLRPLDGYTF | TGTGCCAGCAGCCTTCGCCCCTTGGATGGCTACACCTTC
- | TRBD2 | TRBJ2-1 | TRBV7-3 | CASSFDREGEQFF | TGTGCCAGCAGCTTCGACCGGGAGGGTGAGCAGTTCTTC
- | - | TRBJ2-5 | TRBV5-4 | CASSLSIRTSLLQETQYF | TGTGCCAGCAGCTTATCAATCAGGACCTCCCTTCTCCAAGAGACCCAGTACTTC
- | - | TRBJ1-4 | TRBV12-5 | CASGIQGREKLFF | TGTGCTAGTGGTATCCAGGGGCGCGAAAAACTGTTTTTT
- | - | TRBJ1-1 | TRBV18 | CASSPPSATNTEAFF | TGTGCCAGCTCACCACCTTCGGCGACGAACACTGAAGCTTTCTTT
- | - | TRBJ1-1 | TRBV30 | CAWSLIGGAVAFF | TGTGCCTGGAGTTTAATTGGGGGCGCGGTGGCTTTCTTT
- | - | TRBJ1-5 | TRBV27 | CASSSSGNQPQHF | TGTGCCAGCAGCTCTTCCGGAAATCAGCCCCAGCATTTT
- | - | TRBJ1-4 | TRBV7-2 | CASSLGPFNEKLFF | TGTGCCAGCAGCTTAGGACCCTTCAATGAAAAACTGTTTTTT
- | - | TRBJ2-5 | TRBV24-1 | CATSGAAQETQYF | TGTGCCACCAGTGGAGCAGCACAAGAGACCCAGTACTTC
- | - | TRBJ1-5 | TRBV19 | CASSPRTRSNQPQHF | TGTGCCAGTAGTCCCAGGACAAGAAGTAATCAGCCCCAGCATTTT
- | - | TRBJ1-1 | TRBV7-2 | CASSLGGARTEAFF | TGTGCCAGCAGCTTAGGGGGGGCGAGGACTGAAGCTTTCTTT
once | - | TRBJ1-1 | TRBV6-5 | CASSSVSVNTEAFF | TGTGCCAGCAGTTCCGTCTCTGTGAACACTGAAGCTTTCTTT
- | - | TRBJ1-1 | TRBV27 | CASSAAGGNTEAFF | TGTGCCAGCAGTGCGGCGGGTGGGAACACTGAAGCTTTCTTT
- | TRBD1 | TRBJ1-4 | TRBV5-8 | CASTQGAQTTNEKLFF | TGTGCCAGCACGCAGGGGGCGCAGACGACTAATGAAAAACTGTTTTTT
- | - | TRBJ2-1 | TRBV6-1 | CASSEGYNEQFF | TGTGCCAGCAGTGAAGGTTACAATGAGCAGTTCTTC
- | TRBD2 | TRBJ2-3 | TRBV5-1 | CASSLAGIAGASTDTQYF | TGCGCCAGCAGCTTGGCGGGGATAGCGGGGGCGAGCACAGATACGCAGTATTTT
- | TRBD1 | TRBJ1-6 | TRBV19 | CASSPPGQGPYNSPLHF | TGTGCCAGTAGTCCACCGGGACAGGGGCCCTATAATTCACCCCTCCACTTT
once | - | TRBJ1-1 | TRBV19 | CASSMGRPSTEAFF | TGTGCCAGTAGTATGGGACGGCCGTCCACTGAAGCTTTCTTT
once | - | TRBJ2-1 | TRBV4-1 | CASSQWGSMEQFF | TGCGCCAGCAGCCAATGGGGGAGTATGGAGCAGTTCTTC
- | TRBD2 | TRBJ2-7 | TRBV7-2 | CASSPPSGGSSYEQYF | TGTGCCAGCAGCCCGCCTAGCGGGGGAAGCTCCTACGAGCAGTACTTC
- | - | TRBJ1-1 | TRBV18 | CASSPRGGMDTEAFF | TGTGCCAGCTCACCACGCGGGGGTATGGACACTGAAGCTTTCTTT
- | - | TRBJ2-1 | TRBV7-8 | CASSLGQFNEQFF | TGTGCCAGCAGCTTAGGACAGTTCAATGAGCAGTTCTTC
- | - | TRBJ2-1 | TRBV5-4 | CASSFFYRASNEQFF | TGTGCCAGCAGCTTTTTTTACCGAGCGAGCAATGAGCAGTTCTTC
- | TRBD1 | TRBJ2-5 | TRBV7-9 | CASSAFQGAGETQYF | TGTGCCAGCAGCGCTTTTCAGGGGGCTGGGGAGACCCAGTACTTC
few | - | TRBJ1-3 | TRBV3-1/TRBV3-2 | CASSQLSSGNTIYF | TGTGCCAGCAGCCAGCTGTCGTCCGGAAACACCATATATTTT
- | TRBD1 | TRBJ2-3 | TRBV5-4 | CASSLGGQVADTQYF | TGTGCCAGCAGCTTGGGTGGACAGGTCGCAGATACGCAGTATTTT
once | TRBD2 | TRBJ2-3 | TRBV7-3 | CASSFSSGGAGDTQYF | TGTGCCAGCAGTTTTAGTAGCGGGGGGGCTGGAGATACGCAGTATTTT
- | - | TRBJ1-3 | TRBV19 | CATKETAFSSGNTIYF | TGTGCCACCAAAGAGACAGCCTTCAGCTCTGGAAACACCATATATTTT
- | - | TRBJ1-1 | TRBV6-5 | CASSSSPNTEAFF | TGTGCCAGCAGTTCCTCACCGAACACTGAAGCTTTCTTT
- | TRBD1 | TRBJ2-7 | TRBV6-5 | CASSFSGTGRYEQYF | TGTGCCAGCAGTTTCTCAGGGACAGGACGATACGAGCAGTACTTC
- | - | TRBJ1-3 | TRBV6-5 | CASSPKDSGNTIYF | TGTGCCAGCAGCCCCAAGGACTCTGGAAACACCATATATTTT
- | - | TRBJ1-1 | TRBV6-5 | CASSFGLWANTEAFF | TGTGCCAGCAGCTTTGGACTTTGGGCGAACACTGAAGCTTTCTTT
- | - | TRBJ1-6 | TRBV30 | CAWSSLGGGFSPLHF | TGTGCCTGGAGTTCCCTTGGGGGGGGATTTTCACCCCTCCACTTT
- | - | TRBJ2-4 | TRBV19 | CASNDGKNIQYF | TGTGCCAGTAACGACGGCAAAAACATTCAGTACTTC
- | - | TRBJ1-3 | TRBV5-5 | CASSSAGFSGNTIYF | TGTGCCAGCAGCTCGGCAGGGTTCTCTGGAAACACCATATATTTT
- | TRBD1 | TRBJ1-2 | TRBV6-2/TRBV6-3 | CASSYGQGFRYTF | TGTGCCAGCAGTTACGGACAGGGTTTTCGCTACACCTTC
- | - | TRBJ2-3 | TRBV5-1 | CASRGWGALDTQYF | TGCGCCAGCCGGGGCTGGGGGGCATTGGATACGCAGTATTTT
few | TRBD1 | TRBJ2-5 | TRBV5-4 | CASSSDRPQETQYF | TGTGCCAGCAGCTCGGACAGGCCCCAAGAGACCCAGTACTTC
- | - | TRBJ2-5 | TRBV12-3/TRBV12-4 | CASSLGHIWTQYF | TGTGCCAGCAGTTTAGGACATATTTGGACCCAGTACTTC
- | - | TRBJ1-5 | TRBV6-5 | CASTGEGRQPQHF | TGTGCCAGCACCGGGGAAGGAAGGCAGCCCCAGCATTTT
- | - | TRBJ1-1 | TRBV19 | CASRMIRAPRNTEAFF | TGTGCCAGTAGGATGATCAGAGCACCTAGGAACACTGAAGCTTTCTTT
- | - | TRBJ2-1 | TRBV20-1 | CSARQVFEFF | TGCAGTGCTAGACAGGTATTTGAGTTCTTC
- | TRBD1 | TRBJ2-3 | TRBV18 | CASSPPLGQGSDTQYF | TGTGCCAGCTCACCGCCTCTTGGACAGGGTTCAGATACGCAGTATTTT